This T cell receptor (beta chain) was sequenced in a study of T cells expressing NK-cell markers. Study details: Investigators obtained TCR beta repertoires from sorted CD3+CD56+NKG2C+, CD3+CD56+NKG2C- and CD3+CD56-NKG2C+ T cells. Findings of the study overall: One observes that, in a few donors, these clonotypes were also the leading ones within the CD3+CD56-NKG2C+ fraction. Expanded NKG2C+ T cell clones had unclear HCMV specificity.

The CDR3 covers 15 residues. Germline CDR1 reads GTSNPN; CDR2 reads SVGIG (reference sequence). The TCR beta cDNA came from 5'RACE template switching with UMIs. TCRdb re-called the 5' RACE reads and catalogs CDR3 proteins one per entry, DNA excluded. The sample's table shows 120,000 to 150,000 distinct CDR3 sequences. Concerning this clonotype: Its cognate antigen is unknown.

The rearrangement uses TRBV30 and TRBJ2-1; there is no DNA to check the TCRdb D call of TRBD2. The sequence was obtained from a young man in good health. Sequencing was performed on blood T cells: a sorted CD56 or NKG2C T cell subset, CD4+ or CD8+ T cells, or bulk PBMC T cells (not recorded which). CDR3 region: CACWHGGSRLNEQFF. Using reference TRBV30 and TRBJ2-1 for the parts outside the CDR3, the full variable domain is SQTIHQWPATLVQPVGSPLSLECTVEGTSNPNLYWYRQAAGRGLQLLFYSVGIGQISSEVPQNLSASRPQDRQFILSSKKLLLSDSGFYLCACWHGGSRLNEQFFGPGTRLTVL.